This T cell receptor beta chain was observed in a study of T cells in Graves' hyperthyroidism and ophthalmopathy (dated by TCRdb to the late 2010s). The study in broad terms: Peripheral blood was collected at initial diagnosis, before any treatment. The study also compared thyroid tissue and blood T-cell repertoires from roughly 6 Graves' hyperthyroidism patients. A discovery cohort of approximately 100 patients, 43 with Graves' ophthalmopathy and 55 to 60 with stable Graves' hyperthyroidism, was used to find distinguishing TCR V-J signatures. According to the paper, TCR Vbeta CDR3 sequencing was carried out on about 140 peripheral blood samples, which came from 40 to 45 ophthalmopathy, 75 or so hyperthyroidism and approximately 17 progressor patients. For training and testing, the approximately 97 patients in the discovery cohort were randomly divided in a 7:3 ratio. Prospective prediction of ophthalmopathy was tested in an independent validation cohort consisting of about 19 hyperthyroidism patients and around 16 patients who later progressed to ophthalmopathy. Once sampling was done, hyperthyroidism patients were given methimazole at a starting dose of 30 mg daily, whereas ophthalmopathy patients were given high-dose intravenous methylprednisolone. Overall study outcomes, separate from this receptor: Sample size was not statistically predetermined, and blinding of investigators to group allocation was not performed. In cross-validation, a model built on a 13 V-J signature told ophthalmopathy apart from stable hyperthyroidism with about 90% sensitivity and roughly 83% specificity, and in testing the same model reached 80%/75%. During validation, the model predicted progression to ophthalmopathy a median of around 7 months ahead of onset, with roughly 65% sensitivity and less than 85% specificity. Most expanded thyroid clonotypes (frequency above 0.001) were also found in blood, which suggests that blood repertoires may mirror thyroid immune responses.

CDR1 and CDR2 (SNHLY, FYNNEI) derive from the germline V gene. V is shortened by 7 bases, J by 2 bases, and the region joining them spans 13 bases. The CDR3 contains 14 residues, cysteine and phenylalanine counted. Just the 42-base CDR3 DNA is kept, in frame starting at base 1. The TCR beta CDR3 regions were amplified from the RNA transcripts. For the first round of RT-PCR on the TCR CDR3, the HTBI primer set was used together with the Qiagen OneStep RT-PCR kit. Libraries were constructed in a second round of multiplex PCR, after which size selection and purification were performed. Sequencing of the libraries was done on an Illumina HiSeq2000 using paired-end 100 bp reads. In the original analysis: SOAPnuke was used to process the raw data, removing reads that contained adapters or uncalled bases, had a mean Phred below 15, or lacked an exact match to the constant primer or identifier. High-quality paired reads were merged using COPE v1.2.5, and each unique nucleotide sequence was defined as a clonotype. MiTCR v1.1 was used to align the clonotypes against IMGT TRBV, TRBD and TRBJ reference segments. The analysis was restricted to V-J combinations with a frequency above 0.0001, which together covered 99% to 99.2% of the repertoires. The TCS score was defined as the ratio of F50 (clonal expansion) to E x V (chaos), calculated using BLOSUM62-based TCRdist between CDR3 peptides within each V-J. Welch's t-statistics and random forest reduced 500 to 550 V-J features to around 14, which were used in a naive Bayes classifier (R e1071). TCRdb itself trimmed the public reads at Q25 with fastp, ran MiXCR and retained productive beta chains. Identical CDR3 protein sequences are pooled into one entry, listed with their most common genes and DNA. The V and J calls were not made by the authors but by TCRdb's processing. Here the sample has approximately 300,000 distinct CDR3 sequences; over 15% occur a single time. Of the sample, around a third is held by the ten largest clones.

Stable Graves' hyperthyroidism was defined as no progression to ophthalmopathy during 18 months of follow-up. The hyperthyroidism patients were between 18 and 65 years old and newly diagnosed, with a disease duration of less than 2 months. Exclusion was applied to patients with uncontrolled infections, other autoimmune diseases, pregnancy or lactation. Diagnoses relied on clinical symptoms, serum thyroxine and TRAb, thyroid ultrasound and orbital computed tomography. PBMCs were isolated from 8 to 10 ml of fresh peripheral blood by Ficoll-Paque density gradient centrifugation. Total RNA was extracted with Trizol reagent, and quality was checked on an Agilent 2100 Bioanalyzer. This clonotype was counted ten times or more. This clone's antigen is unknown. The input lacks base qualities; no much larger clone sits a single base away.

The sequenced sample was blood. The chain was built from TRBV2 and TRBJ2-3; the D gene is perhaps TRBD1, from 6 matching bases. This receptor was obtained from a man aged 25-45 years with Graves' hyperthyroidism. The nucleotide sequence is given as TGTGCCAGCACCCCCCAGGGGCACACAGATACGCAGTATTTT. Its translation is CASTPQGHTDTQYF.